Each of the 15 T cell receptor beta chains below was sequenced from the same sample in a study of blood T cells in healthy people across ages. It was with a sample-barcoded 5' primer and a J-beta primer mix that a second PCR of roughly 7 to 12 cycles was run. TCRdb itself ran the 5' RACE reads through MiXCR, one entry per CDR3 protein. The sample comprises approximately 600,000 distinct CDR3 sequences, about 54% of which are singletons, and 30% to 45% rests with the top ten. Sequences were obtained from blood. These receptors all stem from a man aged 60 to 69 in good health.

This clonotype was counted only a few times. The chain uses TRBV20-1 and TRBJ2-7, with 8 bases lining up with TRBD2. TRBJ2-5 matches the DNA end more closely, so the J call is doubtful. The germline gives CDR1 DFQATT, CDR2 SNEGSKA (reference sequence). CDR3 length: 13 amino acids. The CDR3 here is CSASRGGHETQYF. The CDR3 DNA sequence: TGCAGTGCTAGTCGGGGGGGACATGAGACCCAGTACTTC.

The rearrangement links TRBV28 to TRBJ2-5, with a weak D call TRBD1 (6 bases). The J call is doubtful: the DNA matches TRBJ2-7 better. Germline-derived CDR1 and CDR2 are MDHEN and SYDVKM. The CDR3 has 13 amino acids. The chain's CDR3 is CATQGSTGSEQYF. The DNA for the CDR3 is TGTGCCACCCAGGGATCGACAGGAAGCGAGCAGTACTTC.

This clonotype came up a few times. The rearrangement uses TRBV7-9 and TRBJ2-4; 10 bases match TRBD1. Losses at the gene ends were 2 bases for V and 3 bases for J; bases not matched to a gene: 7. Germline V gene lookup returns CDR1 SEHNR and CDR2 FQNEAQ (reference sequence). This CDR3 region has 17 residues. The DNA for the CDR3 is TGTGCCAGCAGCTTATGGTCGGGACAGGGGAACAAAAACATTCAGTACTTC. Translated: CASSLWSGQGNKNIQYF.

DNA of the CDR3: TGTGCCAGCAGTTTGGGCCGGATTGCTAACTATGGCTACACCTTC. Residues: CASSLGRIANYGYTF. The chain carries TRBV28 and TRBJ1-2; D gene unclear. The length of the CDR3 is 15 residues. The germline CDR1 and CDR2 sequences are MDHEN and SYDVKM. V lost 3 bases and J 0 bases, leaving 11 bases between the germline ends.

CDR3 region: CSAPLDGYTDTQYF. The DNA of the CDR3 is TGCAGTGCCCCCCTGGACGGGTACACAGATACGCAGTATTTT. This chain uses TRBV20-1 with TRBJ2-3; D not resolved. Germline CDR1 is DFQATT and CDR2 is SNEGSKA (reference sequence). Trimming left V 6 bases short and J 2 bases short, with 15 bases between. CDR3 length: 14 residues.

The J gene is TRBJ2-5, the V gene TRBV10-3; D is unresolved. Trimming shortened V by 0 bases and J by 5 bases, and 16 bases separated the two germline ends. There are 16 residues in the CDR3. Germline V lookup: CDR1 ENHRY, CDR2 SYGVKD. The CDR3 coding sequence is TGTGCCATCAGTGAGTCTGGCGGCTTCCAAGGCGAGACCCAGTACTTC. This translates into CAISESGGFQGETQYF.

Written as DNA, the CDR3 is TGTGCCAGCAGCCCGGGCCCCGGGGCTGAAGCTTTCTTT. It yields the protein CASSPGPGAEAFF. The V call is TRBV7-9, the J call TRBJ1-1, with no clear D. The germline V gene has CDR1 SEHNR and CDR2 FQNEAQ (reference sequence). The CDR3 has 13 residues. V shed 5 bases and J shed 6 bases, with 13 bases lying between them.

The chain carries TRBV24-1 and TRBJ1-4; possibly TRBD1 for D (5 bases). The ends were cut back, 0 bases at V and 7 bases at J, with 5 bases in the middle. Germline CDR1 reads KGHDR; CDR2 reads SFDVKD. CDR3 length: 13 residues. The CDR3 region is CATSDLQGEKLFF. CDR3 nucleotides: TGTGCCACCAGTGATTTGCAGGGTGAAAAACTGTTTTTT.

The DNA of the CDR3 is TGCGCCAGCAGCACAGACACGCACAATGAGCAGTTCTTC. It specifies CASSTDTHNEQFF. The chain joins TRBV5-1 to TRBJ2-1; D ambiguous. Germline CDR1 and CDR2: SGHRS and YFSETQ. The ends were cut back, 4 bases at V and 5 bases at J, with 10 bases in the middle. The CDR3 spans 13 residues.

The chain is built from TRBV6-6 and TRBJ2-3; weak D call: TRBD2 (5 bases). V was pared by 6 bases and J by 0 bases, with 13 bases between. The CDR3 runs to 15 residues. The V gene's germline CDR1 is MNHNY and CDR2 SVGAGI (reference sequence). Written as DNA, the CDR3 is TGTGCCAGCAGACGCCCCGGGGTTAGCACAGATACGCAGTATTTT. Its protein product is CASRRPGVSTDTQYF.

The chain joins TRBV6-5 to TRBJ1-2; D remains ambiguous. CDR3 length equals 11 residues. The germline V gene has CDR1 MNHEY and CDR2 SVGAGI. V was shortened by 7 bases and J by 8 bases, with 11 bases between the two germline ends. The CDR3 region is CASNDGYGYTF. The CDR3 coding sequence is TGTGCCAGCAACGACGGTTACGGCTACACCTTC.

This clonotype has a handful of counts. The V and J genes are TRBV3-1 and TRBJ2-1, with TRBD2 identical over 8 bases. The CDR3 length is 15 residues. V lost 0 bases and J lost 9; bases outside the gene matches: 7. Germline V lookup: CDR1 LGHDT, CDR2 YNNKEL (reference sequence). The CDR3, as DNA: TGTGCCAGCAGCCAAGATCGGGGGGGTCGCGCTGAGCAGTTCTTC. Translation: CASSQDRGGRAEQFF.

This sequence joins TRBV9 and TRBJ1-2; D uncertain. CDR3 length: 15 amino acids. Trimming cost V 2 bases and J 6 bases, with 17 bases left between them. Germline lookup yields CDR1 SGDLS and CDR2 YYNGEE. The DNA for the CDR3 is TGTGCCAGCAGCGTGCAAGCCCTAGGACGGGATGGCTACACCTTC. Its protein product is CASSVQALGRDGYTF.

This clonotype was seen many times. The gene calls are TRBV18 and TRBJ2-5; D might be TRBD2 (6 bases). The CDR3 spans 14 residues. Germline V CDR1 and CDR2: KGHSH, LQKENI. The V end lost 5 bases, the J end lost 5 bases, and 15 bases lay between the germline ends. The CDR3 DNA reads TGTGCCAGCTCAGCAACTAGCAATCGGGAGACCCAGTACTTC. Protein: CASSATSNRETQYF. The full variable domain, with the rest looked up from reference TRBV18 and TRBJ2-5, is NAGVMQNPRHLVRRRGQEARLRCSPMKGHSHVYWYRQLPEEGLKFMVYLQKENIIDESGMPKERFSAEFPKEGPSILRIQQVVRGDSAAYFCASSATSNRETQYFGPGTRLLVL.

This chain connects TRBV7-2 to TRBJ1-4; unclear D gene. The CDR3 spans 15 residues. V was trimmed by 5 bases and J by 8 bases, leaving 18 bases between them. CDR1 is SGHTA, CDR2 FQGNSA, per germline. The CDR3 protein is CASSPNLLAREKLFF. The CDR3 bases are TGTGCCAGCAGCCCTAACCTGTTGGCTAGGGAAAAACTGTTTTTT.